This T cell receptor (beta chain) was identified during a study of T cell responses to AZD1222 COVID-19 vaccine. Study details: Second-dose intervals of approximately 4 or approximately 12 weeks were pooled. Findings and caveats of the study: Spike-specific TCR breadth and depth both grew after two AZD1222 doses. Reportedly, nearly half the spike-specific TCRs target unmutated variant regions.

The method was immunoSEQ multiplex PCR; TCRdb's version includes in-frame clones alone and lacks a portion of them. The sample has 150,000 to 200,000 clones; roughly 92% are singletons. Comment on this clone: As yet, its antigen is unknown.

The CDR3 runs to 15 residues. V lost 1 base, J lost 2 bases, and 5 bases stayed unmatched. Germline CDR1 reads SGHTA; CDR2 reads FQGNSA. This TCR was recovered from an adult in good health. The sequences come from peripheral blood, collected on day 0 of AZD1222 vaccination. The gene calls are TRBV7-2 and TRBJ2-7, with TRBD1 matching over 7 bases. The CDR3 DNA is TGTGCCAGCAGCTTAGTAGAGGGGGCCCCCTACGAGCAGTACTTC. This sequence encodes CASSLVEGAPYEQYF.